These T cell receptor beta chains were read from a single sample in a study of technical replicates of blood from a few donors. Libraries were prepared by immunoSEQ multiplex PCR; TCRdb keeps only in-frame clonotypes and omits some of them. Of approximately 89,000 clones listed, approximately 94% are singletons. Sequencing was done on a sample of T cells isolated from PBMCs. Receptors originate from a human donor in good health. The CDR3 runs from the conserved cysteine through the conserved F or W. The order of the fields is CDR3 DNA, CDR3 protein, CDR3 length, D gene, clone size, V gene, J gene. The D gene is left open where the match is weak. Expanded clones get a size class; other rows say once, few or many, or leave the size out.

CDR3nt: TGCGCCAGCAGCCAAGGGACACTTCCAAGCTCCTACGAGCAGTACTTC
CDR3aa: CASSQGTLPSSYEQYF
len: 16
d_gene: -
abundance: once
v_gene: TRBV4-1
j_gene: TRBJ2-7

CDR3nt: TGTGCCAGCAGTTCCCTAGCGGGAGGGGGCACAGATACGCAGTATTTT
CDR3aa: CASSSLAGGGTDTQYF
len: 16
d_gene: TRBD2
abundance: -
v_gene: TRBV6-5
j_gene: TRBJ2-3

CDR3nt: TGTGCCACCAGCATACTAGATATGAACACCGGGGAGCTGTTTTTT
CDR3aa: CATSILDMNTGELFF
len: 15
d_gene: -
abundance: -
v_gene: TRBV15
j_gene: TRBJ2-2

CDR3nt: TGCGCCAGCAGTGACGGAGGGAAAACTTTCTTT
CDR3aa: CASSDGGKTFF
len: 11
d_gene: -
abundance: -
v_gene: TRBV10-1
j_gene: TRBJ1-1

CDR3nt: TGTGCCAGCAGCTTGAGGAACAGGGGGATGGAGACCCAGTACTTC
CDR3aa: CASSLRNRGMETQYF
len: 15
d_gene: TRBD1
abundance: once
v_gene: TRBV5-8
j_gene: TRBJ2-5

CDR3nt: TGTGCCAGCAGTTTGGGACTACGTAGTGAAGCTTTCTTT
CDR3aa: CASSLGLRSEAFF
len: 13
d_gene: -
abundance: -
v_gene: TRBV27
j_gene: TRBJ1-1

CDR3nt: TGCGCCAGCAGCCAAGATGAAAGGGGGTTCTACGAGCAGTACTTC
CDR3aa: CASSQDERGFYEQYF
len: 15
d_gene: -
abundance: -
v_gene: TRBV4-1
j_gene: TRBJ2-7

CDR3nt: TGTGCCAGCAGCTGGACAGGGGCTGAAGCTTTCTTT
CDR3aa: CASSWTGAEAFF
len: 12
d_gene: TRBD1
abundance: -
v_gene: TRBV7-9
j_gene: TRBJ1-1

CDR3nt: TGTGCCACCAGCAGTTTTGGGGACATGAACACTGAAGCTTTCTTT
CDR3aa: CATSSFGDMNTEAFF
len: 15
d_gene: -
abundance: -
v_gene: TRBV15
j_gene: TRBJ1-1

CDR3nt: TGTGCCACGGCATATTGGACCTTAGCGGCAGGTTACGAGCAGTACTTC
CDR3aa: CATAYWTLAAGYEQYF
len: 16
d_gene: -
abundance: -
v_gene: TRBV5-4
j_gene: TRBJ2-7

CDR3nt: TGTGCCACCAGCAGAGACAGGACTAGCGGGACCACCGGGGAGCTGTTTTTT
CDR3aa: CATSRDRTSGTTGELFF
len: 17
d_gene: TRBD2
abundance: -
v_gene: TRBV15
j_gene: TRBJ2-2

CDR3nt: TGTGCCAGCAGCCAACTAGCGGGAGGCCTGGGCACAGATACGCAGTATTTT
CDR3aa: CASSQLAGGLGTDTQYF
len: 17
d_gene: TRBD2
abundance: -
v_gene: TRBV11-2
j_gene: TRBJ2-3

CDR3nt: TGTGCCAGCAGCGGGAGATGGACTAGCGGGAGTTACAATGAGCAGTTCTTC
CDR3aa: CASSGRWTSGSYNEQFF
len: 17
d_gene: TRBD2
abundance: -
v_gene: TRBV7-6
j_gene: TRBJ2-1

CDR3nt: TGCGCCAGCAGCCAGCGGACAGGAGCGAACACCGGGGAGCTGTTTTTT
CDR3aa: CASSQRTGANTGELFF
len: 16
d_gene: TRBD1
abundance: -
v_gene: TRBV4-1
j_gene: TRBJ2-2

CDR3nt: TGTGCCAGCAGCACGTCCGACAGTATCCTCTCCTACGAGCAGTACTTC
CDR3aa: CASSTSDSILSYEQYF
len: 16
d_gene: -
abundance: -
v_gene: TRBV7-9
j_gene: TRBJ2-7

CDR3nt: TGTGCCAGCAGCTTAGATGAGGATGGCTACACCTTC
CDR3aa: CASSLDEDGYTF
len: 12
d_gene: -
abundance: few
v_gene: TRBV7-8
j_gene: TRBJ1-2

CDR3nt: TGTGCCAGTAGCTGGAGGCCTAGCGGGAGGGGCCCGGGGACCGAGCAGTACTTC
CDR3aa: CASSWRPSGRGPGTEQYF
len: 18
d_gene: TRBD2
abundance: -
v_gene: TRBV19
j_gene: TRBJ2-7

CDR3nt: TGTGCCAGCAGTGCTAGTTCTGGGGCCAACGTCCTGACTTTC
CDR3aa: CASSASSGANVLTF
len: 14
d_gene: -
abundance: -
v_gene: TRBV6-6
j_gene: TRBJ2-6

CDR3nt: TGCGCCAGCAGCTTACCGGGACAGGGGGGCACCGGGGAGCTGTTTTTT
CDR3aa: CASSLPGQGGTGELFF
len: 16
d_gene: TRBD1
abundance: -
v_gene: TRBV5-1
j_gene: TRBJ2-2

CDR3nt: TGTGCCAGCAGCAACAGGTTCAATTCACCCCTCCACTTT
CDR3aa: CASSNRFNSPLHF
len: 13
d_gene: -
abundance: -
v_gene: TRBV6-5
j_gene: TRBJ1-6

CDR3nt: TGTGCCAGCACAGGCAGGGGCAATCAGCCCCAGCATTTT
CDR3aa: CASTGRGNQPQHF
len: 13
d_gene: -
abundance: -
v_gene: TRBV6-6
j_gene: TRBJ1-5

CDR3nt: TGTGCCAGCAGTTTGTCAGGGGGAAGCTTTGAAGCTTTCTTT
CDR3aa: CASSLSGGSFEAFF
len: 14
d_gene: TRBD1
abundance: few
v_gene: TRBV28
j_gene: TRBJ1-1

CDR3nt: TGTGCCAGCAGCCGACCCGGGACTGATCGCTACGAGCAGTACTTC
CDR3aa: CASSRPGTDRYEQYF
len: 15
d_gene: -
abundance: -
v_gene: TRBV21-1
j_gene: TRBJ2-7

CDR3nt: TGTGCCGCCGGACAGCCCTATCAGCCCCAGCATTTT
CDR3aa: CAAGQPYQPQHF
len: 12
d_gene: -
abundance: -
v_gene: TRBV19
j_gene: TRBJ1-5

CDR3nt: TGTGCCATCAGTGAGATTACAGGGGGAGAAACTAGCGGGAGCTCCTACAATGAGCAGTTCTTC
CDR3aa: CAISEITGGETSGSSYNEQFF
len: 21
d_gene: TRBD2
abundance: -
v_gene: TRBV10-3
j_gene: TRBJ2-1

CDR3nt: TGCGCCAGCAGCCCAACAGGGGACTACTATGGCTACACCTTC
CDR3aa: CASSPTGDYYGYTF
len: 14
d_gene: TRBD1
abundance: -
v_gene: TRBV5-1
j_gene: TRBJ1-2

CDR3nt: TGTGCCAGCTCACTTGACCTCACTAGCGGCTCCACAGATACGCAGTATTTT
CDR3aa: CASSLDLTSGSTDTQYF
len: 17
d_gene: TRBD2
abundance: -
v_gene: TRBV18
j_gene: TRBJ2-3

CDR3nt: TGTGCCAGCTCACCTCCCGAAAAGGGGGTCTATGGCTACACCTTC
CDR3aa: CASSPPEKGVYGYTF
len: 15
d_gene: -
abundance: -
v_gene: TRBV18
j_gene: TRBJ1-2

CDR3nt: TGTGCCAGCAGTGAAGCGCGGGATACTGTTTACGAGCAGTACTTC
CDR3aa: CASSEARDTVYEQYF
len: 15
d_gene: -
abundance: once
v_gene: TRBV2
j_gene: TRBJ2-7

CDR3nt: TGTGCCAGCAAAGCCGCGGGGGGTAACTACAATGAGCAGTTCTTC
CDR3aa: CASKAAGGNYNEQFF
len: 15
d_gene: -
abundance: -
v_gene: TRBV21-1
j_gene: TRBJ2-1

CDR3nt: TGTGCCACCAGCAGAGATCTAGGCCCGTATAGCAATCAGCCCCAGCATTTT
CDR3aa: CATSRDLGPYSNQPQHF
len: 17
d_gene: -
abundance: -
v_gene: TRBV15
j_gene: TRBJ1-5

CDR3nt: TGCGCCAGCAGCCAAGCTGAGAGACAGGGCTACGAGCAGTACTTC
CDR3aa: CASSQAERQGYEQYF
len: 15
d_gene: TRBD1
abundance: -
v_gene: TRBV4-1
j_gene: TRBJ2-7

CDR3nt: TGCAGCGTTGGAGGACAGATCTCCTACAATGAGCAGTTCTTC
CDR3aa: CSVGGQISYNEQFF
len: 14
d_gene: -
abundance: -
v_gene: TRBV29-1
j_gene: TRBJ2-1

CDR3nt: TGTGCCAGCAGTGAAGGTGGCGGGAGTACCAATGAGCAGTTCTTC
CDR3aa: CASSEGGGSTNEQFF
len: 15
d_gene: TRBD2
abundance: -
v_gene: TRBV2
j_gene: TRBJ2-1

CDR3nt: TGCGCCAGCAGTCATACTAGCGGGGGCTACGAGCAGTACTTC
CDR3aa: CASSHTSGGYEQYF
len: 14
d_gene: TRBD2
abundance: -
v_gene: TRBV10-2
j_gene: TRBJ2-7

CDR3nt: TGTGCCAGCAGTGTCGGGACAGACAATTCACCCCTCCACTTT
CDR3aa: CASSVGTDNSPLHF
len: 14
d_gene: TRBD1
abundance: once
v_gene: TRBV6-1
j_gene: TRBJ1-6

CDR3nt: TGCGCCAGCAGCCCCGGGGGACAGGGCGGTAACTATGGCTACACCTTC
CDR3aa: CASSPGGQGGNYGYTF
len: 16
d_gene: TRBD1
abundance: -
v_gene: TRBV4-1
j_gene: TRBJ1-2

CDR3nt: TGTGCTAGCAGCTCTCTTAGCGGGGACGTCAACGGGGAGCTGTTTTTT
CDR3aa: CASSSLSGDVNGELFF
len: 16
d_gene: TRBD2
abundance: -
v_gene: TRBV7-7
j_gene: TRBJ2-2

CDR3nt: TGTGCCACCAGCAGAAAACTCGGGACAGGGAAGGTTAATGAAAAACTGTTTTTT
CDR3aa: CATSRKLGTGKVNEKLFF
len: 18
d_gene: TRBD1
abundance: -
v_gene: TRBV15
j_gene: TRBJ1-4

CDR3nt: TGCGCCAGCAGCCTTCCGGGGTCCGGGCCGTCAGAGACCCAGTACTTC
CDR3aa: CASSLPGSGPSETQYF
len: 16
d_gene: -
abundance: -
v_gene: TRBV4-1
j_gene: TRBJ2-5

CDR3nt: -
CDR3aa: CSVRSLAQANTEAFF
len: 15
d_gene: -
abundance: -
v_gene: TRBV29-1
j_gene: TRBJ1-1

CDR3nt: TGTGCCAGCAGTTGGACAGGGGGGGCCGGGGAGCTGTTTTTT
CDR3aa: CASSWTGGAGELFF
len: 14
d_gene: TRBD1
abundance: -
v_gene: TRBV6-4
j_gene: TRBJ2-2

CDR3nt: TGTGCCAGCAGCGGATCAGGGGGATCCGGGATCTACGAGCAGTACTTC
CDR3aa: CASSGSGGSGIYEQYF
len: 16
d_gene: TRBD1
abundance: -
v_gene: TRBV7-3
j_gene: TRBJ2-7

CDR3nt: TGCGCCAGCGAACCGGGACAGGGATTTTATGAGCAGTTCTTC
CDR3aa: CASEPGQGFYEQFF
len: 14
d_gene: TRBD1
abundance: -
v_gene: TRBV5-1
j_gene: TRBJ2-1

CDR3nt: TGTGCCTGGACACTCCAGGGTGGCAATCAGCCCCAGCATTTT
CDR3aa: CAWTLQGGNQPQHF
len: 14
d_gene: -
abundance: -
v_gene: TRBV30
j_gene: TRBJ1-5

CDR3nt: TGTGCCAGCAGCAGCCGGGACAAGCCCGTCAATGAGCAGTTCTTC
CDR3aa: CASSSRDKPVNEQFF
len: 15
d_gene: -
abundance: -
v_gene: TRBV9
j_gene: TRBJ2-1

CDR3nt: TGTGCCAGCAGCGAAACACACAGTGGAAACACCATATATTTT
CDR3aa: CASSETHSGNTIYF
len: 14
d_gene: -
abundance: -
v_gene: TRBV7-9
j_gene: TRBJ1-3

CDR3nt: TGTGCCAGCAGTCCTATTTCGGGGGGCACTGAAGCTTTCTTT
CDR3aa: CASSPISGGTEAFF
len: 14
d_gene: -
abundance: -
v_gene: TRBV6-6
j_gene: TRBJ1-1

CDR3nt: TGTGCCAGCAGGGCCGGACTAGCGGGACACAATGAGCAGTTCTTC
CDR3aa: CASRAGLAGHNEQFF
len: 15
d_gene: TRBD2
abundance: -
v_gene: TRBV6-5
j_gene: TRBJ2-1

CDR3nt: TGTGCCAGCAGCCTAAACTCGATCGGCTACACCTTC
CDR3aa: CASSLNSIGYTF
len: 12
d_gene: -
abundance: -
v_gene: TRBV9
j_gene: TRBJ1-2

CDR3nt: TGTGCCAGCAGTTCCCACACTTGGGCTAGCGGGTTTAAAACGGAGACCCAGTACTTC
CDR3aa: CASSSHTWASGFKTETQYF
len: 19
d_gene: TRBD2
abundance: -
v_gene: TRBV27
j_gene: TRBJ2-5

CDR3nt: TGTGCCAGCAGCTTAGCTTGGGGGCGCCCCACTGAAGCTTTCTTT
CDR3aa: CASSLAWGRPTEAFF
len: 15
d_gene: -
abundance: -
v_gene: TRBV7-2
j_gene: TRBJ1-1

CDR3nt: TGTGCCAGCAGTTTACTCGCGGGAGGGCCGTACGAGCAGTACTTC
CDR3aa: CASSLLAGGPYEQYF
len: 15
d_gene: TRBD2
abundance: -
v_gene: TRBV27
j_gene: TRBJ2-7

CDR3nt: TGTGCCACCAGCAGCCAGGAAGGAGGGGTGAACACTGAAGCTTTCTTT
CDR3aa: CATSSQEGGVNTEAFF
len: 16
d_gene: -
abundance: -
v_gene: TRBV15
j_gene: TRBJ1-1